The 12 T cell receptor beta chains in this list originate from one sample, sequenced in a study of CD8+ T cells in alopecia areata. The authors extracted RNA and reverse transcribed it into cDNA as the sequencing template. TCRdb's table, derived via immunoSEQ multiplex PCR, lists solely in-frame clones and lacks some. This table holds around 82,000 clones, roughly 51% found once. Sequencing input: NKG2D-high CD8+ T cells sorted from blood. The receptors were gathered from a human donor with alopecia areata.

This clone has a handful of counts. The chain has TRBV9 and TRBJ1-1, with 9 positions matching TRBD1. The CDR3 consists of 13 residues. V lost 4 bases and J lost 8; bases outside the gene matches: 6. Germline-derived CDR1 and CDR2 are SGDLS and YYNGEE. The CDR3 sequence: CASSSQGQGEAFF. CDR3 DNA sequence: TGTGCCAGCAGCTCTCAGGGACAGGGCGAAGCTTTCTTT.

This clone appeared a few times. The chain links TRBV28 to TRBJ2-1; a possible D gene is TRBD1 (6 bases). V lost 4 bases to trimming and J lost 1 base, with 11 bases between them. The CDR3 has 15 residues. Germline loops: CDR1 MDHEN, CDR2 SYDVKM. The CDR3, as DNA: TGTGCCAGCAGTTCCTCTAGGGGGTCCTACAATGAGCAGTTCTTC. As protein: CASSSSRGSYNEQFF.

This clone was recorded only once. The chain employs TRBV30 and TRBJ1-1, with D possibly TRBD1 on 5 matching bases. Trimming cost V 5 bases and J 4 bases, with 11 bases left between them. Germline V CDR1 and CDR2: GTSNPN, SVGIG (reference sequence). This CDR3 is built from 12 residues. The CDR3 DNA sequence: TGTGCCTGGTCGTTGGGGGGCACTGAAGCTTTCTTT. Amino acids: CAWSLGGTEAFF.

The chain couples TRBV4-2 to TRBJ2-7; 9 bases align to TRBD2. Germline values: CDR1 LGHNA, CDR2 YNFKEQ. Trimming took 4 bases from V and 4 from J; bases not matched to a gene: 5. The CDR3 extends over 14 amino acids. As DNA, the CDR3 is TGTGCCAGCAGCCTAGAGCGGGGGGAGTACGAGCAGTACTTC. It is translated as CASSLERGEYEQYF.

The rearrangement uses TRBV27 and TRBJ2-1; D may be TRBD2 (6 bases). The germline V gene encodes CDR1 MNHEY and CDR2 SMNVEV (reference sequence). V was shortened by 6 bases and J by 1 base, with 16 bases between the two germline ends. This CDR3 is 16 amino acids long. CDR3 sequence (DNA): TGTGCCAGCAGGGATCCCGGGAGTGTGTCCTACAATGAGCAGTTCTTC. Its translation: CASRDPGSVSYNEQFF.

The chain is built from TRBV27 and TRBJ2-7; TRBD1 agrees at 12 bases. The germline V gene encodes CDR1 MNHEY and CDR2 SMNVEV (reference sequence). With V trimmed by 6 bases and J by 5 bases, 8 bases remained unmatched. The CDR3 runs to 15 residues. CDR3 coding DNA: TGTGCCAGCAGCCAGGGGGGACAGGGGGCCCACGAGCAGTACTTC. Protein sequence: CASSQGGQGAHEQYF.

The CDR3 nucleotides read TGTGCCAGCAGCCACGGGACAGGGGAGTACAATGAGCAGTTCTTC. This gives the protein CASSHGTGEYNEQFF. The rearrangement links TRBV11-2 to TRBJ2-1, with 10 bases lining up with TRBD1. CDR1 and CDR2 from the germline V gene are SGHAT and FQNNGV. This CDR3 spans 15 amino acids. The V and J ends lost 5 bases and 4 bases, in that order; junction bases with no gene match: 5.

The chain is built from TRBV6-5 and TRBJ2-2; D ambiguous. Germline CDR1 is MNHEY and CDR2 is SVGAGI. The CDR3 is made up of 14 amino acids. Between the trimmed V and J ends, which lost 2 bases and 5 bases, there was a span of 9 bases. Here the CDR3 reads CASSYGPGTGELFF. The CDR3 DNA reads TGTGCCAGCAGTTACGGCCCTGGGACCGGGGAGCTGTTTTTT.

J is TRBJ2-1 and V is TRBV5-1; possible D gene TRBD2, 6 bases. Germline CDR1 is SGHRS and CDR2 is YFSETQ. V was pared by 4 bases and J by 4 bases, with 18 bases between. The CDR3 runs 16 residues. As DNA, the CDR3 is TGCGCCAGCAGCCTGATGACTAGTTTCAATTACAATGAGCAGTTCTTC. It codes for CASSLMTSFNYNEQFF.

This rearrangement joins TRBV5-4 to TRBJ2-3; 10 nucleotides agree with TRBD2. The CDR3 loop spans 16 amino acids. The V gene end was trimmed by 4 bases and the J gene end by 5 bases; junction bases not matched to a gene: 10. In germline, CDR1 is SGHNT, CDR2 YYREEE (reference sequence). The CDR3 protein is CASSPELAGEGDTQYF. Here the CDR3 DNA reads TGTGCCAGCAGCCCTGAGCTAGCGGGAGAGGGAGATACGCAGTATTTT.

The chain has TRBV27 and TRBJ1-2; no clear D gene. V was clipped by 4 bases and J by 6 bases, with 12 bases between them. The CDR3 contains 13 residues. Germline V gives CDR1 MNHEY, CDR2 SMNVEV (reference sequence). CDR3 coding DNA: TGTGCCAGCAGTTCCAACCCCGCAAATGGCTACACCTTC. This sequence encodes CASSSNPANGYTF.

This clone was seen a few times. The V call is TRBV4-3, the J call TRBJ2-5; no reliable D call. V gave up 0 bases and J gave up 4 bases, with 15 bases separating them. This CDR3 has 16 residues. Germline lookup yields CDR1 LGHNA and CDR2 YSLEER. The CDR3 DNA sequence: TGCGCCAGCAGCCAAGATATGCCCATGGGTGGAGAGACCCAGTACTTC. Translation gives CASSQDMPMGGETQYF.